This T cell receptor (beta chain) was sequenced for a study of response to subunit inactivated influenza vaccine. Regarding the study as a whole: The study's authors posited that every seasonal influenza vaccination enlists few new T cells.

Each CDR3 protein gets one entry after TCRdb re-called the RT-PCR reads with MiXCR. This sample yields roughly 650,000 distinct CDR3 sequences, of which 15% to 18% are seen a single time; 11% belongs to the top ten. The germline V gene has CDR1 SQVTM and CDR2 ANQGSEA. The CDR3 consists of 13 residues. Trimming took off 3 bases at V and 0 bases at J, with 8 bases between the two ends. Note on this clonotype: Its target is not known.

The rearrangement uses TRBV29-1 and TRBJ2-5; no reliable D call. The TCR comes from a man aged 50 to 60 who received an inactivated influenza vaccine. The sample in question was PBMCs from blood, obtained 11 to 12 days after vaccination. CDR3 coding DNA: TGCAGCGTTGAGGTGGGTTACCAAGAGACCCAGTACTTC. Its protein is CSVEVGYQETQYF.